This T cell receptor beta chain was retrieved from a study of T-cell memory formation after mild COVID-19. The 5'RACE method, run with constant-segment primers, produced TCR alpha and TCR beta cDNA libraries (carrying sample barcodes and UMIs). One entry per CDR3 protein results from TCRdb running MiXCR on the 5' RACE reads. The sample shows about 390,000 distinct CDR3 sequences, about 17% of them seen only once. The sequencing input was PBMCs or a T cell subset sorted from them (not recorded which). The clonotype originates from a man in his late teens or twenties who had mild COVID-19 (a few samples of this study predate the infection). Cell type and time point are not known.

Here the CDR3 reads CSARPGFNTGELFF. CDR3 sequence (DNA): TGCAGTGCTCGCCCTGGATTCAACACCGGGGAGCTGTTTTTT. The J gene is TRBJ2-2, the V gene TRBV20-1; D gene ambiguous. CDR1 and CDR2 (germline): DFQATT, SNEGSKA (reference sequence). This CDR3 region has 14 residues. The V and J ends lost 5 bases and 2 bases respectively, with 12 bases between them.